The next 28 T cell receptor beta chains were all read from a single sample in a study of T-cell reconstitution after alpha-beta-depleted transplantation in children. Library preparation (for TCRbeta) was performed with unique molecular identifiers. Using its own MiXCR run on the PCR reads, TCRdb lists one record per CDR3 protein. The table lists hundreds of thousands of distinct CDR3 sequences, about 15% of them singletons. The specimen comprised PBMCs from the stem cell graft donor, sampled from the stem cell graft. The receptors come from a human donor who donated a stem cell graft to a child with acute myeloid leukemia.

As regards this clonotype: This may stem from a read error, because a much larger clone lies one nucleotide away. The V gene is TRBV10-3, the J gene TRBJ2-7; D possibly corresponds to TRBD2 (5 bases). V shed 6 bases and J shed 2 bases, with 17 bases lying between them. The CDR3 loop spans 15 amino acids. In germline, CDR1 is ENHRY, CDR2 SYGVKD. The CDR3 coding sequence is TGTGCCATCAGACCAGAGATGGACGGGACCTACGAGCAGTACTTC. As protein: CAIRPEMDGTYEQYF.

The chain uses TRBV6-6 and TRBJ2-7, with D uncertain. The CDR3 has 11 residues. Deletions cut 7 bases from V and 5 bases from J, with 9 bases between. From germline, CDR1 is MNHNY and CDR2 SVGAGI (reference sequence). CDR3 sequence (DNA): TGTGCCAGCAACTCATACAACGAGCAGTACTTC. Translated, it gives CASNSYNEQYF.

This clonotype was counted a few times. The rearrangement joins TRBV12-3 or TRBV12-4 to TRBJ2-2; 12 nucleotides match TRBD1. The length of the CDR3 is 15 residues. J lost 8 bases, V lost 7 bases, and 8 bases had no gene match. The CDR3 DNA reads as TGTGCCAGCACCAGCGGGACAGGGGGCCTGGGGGAGCTGTTTTTT. Translation gives CASTSGTGGLGELFF.

This clonotype was seen repeatedly, ten times or more. The chain is built from TRBV7-2 and TRBJ2-3, with D hard to call. The assigned J gene may be wrong: the sequence end matches TRBJ2-5 better. Germline-derived CDR1 and CDR2 are SGHTA and FQGNSA. CDR3 size: 12 residues. In nucleotides, the CDR3 is TGTGCCAGCAGCTTAGGTGGCGGGACCCAGTACTTC. Encoded protein: CASSLGGGTQYF.

This rearrangement joins TRBV20-1 to TRBJ2-7; 9 bases fit TRBD1. V shed 4 bases and J 5 bases; nucleotides not matched to a gene: 6. The CDR3 covers 13 residues. Germline V gene data show CDR1 as DFQATT and CDR2 as SNEGSKA (reference sequence). In DNA, the CDR3 is TGCAGTGCTAAGGGACAGGGAAGGAACGAGCAGTACTTC. Its translation: CSAKGQGRNEQYF.

To note about this clonotype: A much larger clone lies one base from this, so it may be a read error. The gene calls are TRBV29-1 and TRBJ2-3, with TRBD1 identical over 11 bases. In germline, CDR1 is SQVTM, CDR2 ANQGSEA. The CDR3 spans 14 residues. CDR3: CSLEDRGRTDTHYF. CDR3 sequence (DNA): TGCAGCCTCGAGGACAGGGGGCGAACAGATACGCATTATTTT.

This clonotype was detected many times. This chain links TRBV5-1 with TRBJ1-1, with D unresolved. Germline values: CDR1 SGHRS, CDR2 YFSETQ. Trimming took 2 bases from V and 1 from J, leaving 12 bases between them. The CDR3 consists of 15 residues. This CDR3 reads CASSLEGSANTEAFF. The CDR3 DNA is TGCGCCAGCAGCTTAGAAGGGTCCGCGAACACTGAAGCTTTCTTT.

The chain joins TRBV20-1 to TRBJ1-1; D ambiguous. There are 14 residues in the CDR3. V lost 0 bases and J 0 bases, leaving 8 bases between the germline ends. The germline CDR1 and CDR2 sequences are DFQATT and SNEGSKA (reference sequence). The CDR3 bases are TGCAGTGCTAGAGAAGGGCACATGAACACTGAAGCTTTCTTT. Residues: CSAREGHMNTEAFF.

This clonotype appeared many times. CDR3 sequence (DNA): TGCAGTGCTAGAATGAGCGGACAGGTTTTAGGAGAGACCCAGTACTTC. It codes for CSARMSGQVLGETQYF. The chain is built from TRBV20-1 and TRBJ2-5, with TRBD1 matching over 7 bases. CDR3 length equals 16 residues. V shed 2 bases, J shed 4 bases, and the junction held 13 bases outside the gene matches. Germline V gives CDR1 DFQATT, CDR2 SNEGSKA (reference sequence).

This clonotype was seen repeatedly, ten times or more. The chain joins TRBV20-1 to TRBJ1-4; D not resolved. Germline V CDR1 and CDR2: DFQATT, SNEGSKA (reference sequence). The length of the CDR3 is 14 residues. The germline V and J ends were trimmed by 4 bases and 0 bases, with 9 bases remaining between them. The chain's CDR3 is CSAKTQSTNEKLFF. DNA of the CDR3: TGCAGTGCTAAGACACAGTCAACTAATGAAAAACTGTTTTTT.

J is TRBJ2-3 and V is TRBV7-7, with D uncertain. The CDR3 length is 18 residues. V was shortened by 1 base and J by 2 bases, with 19 bases between the two germline ends. Germline V gene lookup returns CDR1 SSHAT and CDR2 FNYEAQ (reference sequence). Written as DNA, the CDR3 is TGTGCCAGCAGCTTAGTGTCAGTAGAAGGACCCGACACAGATACGCAGTATTTT. Translated, it gives CASSLVSVEGPDTDTQYF.

The rearrangement joins TRBV21-1 to TRBJ1-4. TRBV21-1 is reported as a pseudogene. This CDR3 is 17 amino acids long. CDR3 protein: CASSKEGRTATNEKLFF. Written as DNA, the CDR3 is TGTGCCAGCAGCAAAGAAGGCAGGACCGCAACTAATGAAAAACTGTTTTTT.

The CDR3 reads CASSKFGTPNEQFF. The CDR3 DNA reads TGTGCCAGCAGCAAATTCGGGACACCCAATGAGCAGTTCTTC. The chain has TRBV11-2 and TRBJ2-1; perhaps TRBD1 as D (6 bases). The V end lost 5 bases, the J end lost 6 bases, and 14 bases lay between the germline ends. There are 14 residues in the CDR3. Germline-derived CDR1 and CDR2 are SGHAT and FQNNGV. The full variable domain, completed using reference TRBV11-2 and TRBJ2-1, is EAGVAQSPRYKIIEKRQSVAFWCNPISGHATLYWYQQILGQGPKLLIQFQNNGVVDDSQLPKDRFSAERLKGVDSTLKIQPAKLEDSAVYLCASSKFGTPNEQFFGPGTRLTVL.

This clonotype has a count of ten or more. The CDR3 spells CSALGGGNTIYF. In nucleotides, the CDR3 is TGCAGTGCTCTCGGTGGGGGAAACACCATATATTTT. The chain recombines TRBV20-1 with TRBJ1-3; the D is unclear. The CDR3 extends over 12 amino acids. The germline V gene has CDR1 DFQATT and CDR2 SNEGSKA (reference sequence). Trimming pared 5 bases from V and 4 bases from J, leaving 9 bases between.

The sample holds a few counts of this clonotype. The chain is built from TRBV7-9 and TRBJ2-2; D is ambiguous. Trimming stripped 10 bases from V and 5 bases from J, with 14 bases between. Per germline, CDR1 SEHNR and CDR2 FQNEAQ (reference sequence). CDR3 size: 13 residues. The CDR3 nucleotides read TGTGCCATCTCCGCGCTAGAAACCGGGGAGCTGTTTTTT. Translated, it gives CAISALETGELFF.

This clonotype was detected many times. The V and J genes are TRBV20-1 and TRBJ1-2; tentative D call: TRBD1 (6 bases). There are 16 residues in the CDR3. Trimming stripped 3 bases from V and 12 bases from J, with 29 bases between. Germline CDR1 reads DFQATT; CDR2 reads SNEGSKA (reference sequence). The DNA for the CDR3 is TGCAGTGCTAGGGGGGGCAGGGGAAAGGGGACTATGCCTAACACCTTC. It encodes CSARGGRGKGTMPNTF.

This clonotype came up many times. The J gene is TRBJ2-5, the V gene TRBV20-1; 16 bases line up with TRBD2. This CDR3 has 14 residues. V shed 3 bases and J 5 bases; nucleotides not matched to a gene: 0. CDR1 DFQATT and CDR2 SNEGSKA come from the germline V gene (reference sequence). The CDR3 loop reads CSARGLAGGETQYF. Written as DNA, the CDR3 is TGCAGTGCTAGGGGACTAGCGGGGGGGGAGACCCAGTACTTC.

The sample holds a few counts of this clonotype. The gene calls are TRBV6-1 and TRBJ2-3; D is undetermined. Between the trimmed V and J ends, which lost 3 bases and 4 bases, there was a span of 8 bases. This CDR3 is 13 amino acids long. The V gene's germline CDR1 is MNHNS and CDR2 SASEGT. The CDR3 sequence is CASSDWEADTQYF. CDR3 nucleotides: TGTGCCAGCAGTGACTGGGAAGCAGATACGCAGTATTTT.

The gene calls are TRBV12-3 or TRBV12-4 and TRBJ2-3; 12 positions match TRBD1. The CDR3 totals 16 residues. V was clipped by 5 bases and J by 6 bases; unmatched bases: 9. The DNA for the CDR3 is TGTGCCAGCAGTGCACCGGGACAGGGGGCGAGCGATACGCAGTATTTT. This encodes CASSAPGQGASDTQYF.

The chain is built from TRBV4-1 and TRBJ1-1; no firm D call. Germline-derived CDR1 and CDR2 are MGHRA and YSYEKL. Trimming removed 0 bases from V and 1 base from J, with 6 bases in between. This CDR3 spans 14 amino acids. CDR3 in amino acids: CASSQEVGNTEAFF. DNA for the CDR3: TGCGCCAGCAGCCAAGAGGTCGGGAACACTGAAGCTTTCTTT.

This chain joins TRBV30 and TRBJ2-7; maybe TRBD1 (6 bases). V lost 1 base and J 7 bases, leaving 11 bases between the germline ends. The V gene's germline CDR1 is GTSNPN and CDR2 SVGIG (reference sequence). The CDR3 covers 12 residues. The CDR3 reads CAWSGGRGEQYF. The CDR3 nucleotides read TGTGCCTGGAGTGGGGGGCGCGGTGAGCAGTACTTC.

The chain recombines TRBV11-1 with TRBJ2-1, with 8 bases matching TRBD1. The V gene end was trimmed by 3 bases and the J gene end by 1 base; junction bases not matched to a gene: 5. The germline V gene has CDR1 SGHAT and CDR2 FQDESV (reference sequence). The CDR3 has 16 residues. The CDR3 bases are TGTGCCAGCAGCTTTGACGGGACAGGATCCTACAATGAGCAGTTCTTC. It specifies CASSFDGTGSYNEQFF.

This rearrangement joins TRBV5-1 to TRBJ1-1; D remains unclear. CDR3 length equals 14 residues. Per the germline V gene, CDR1 is SGHRS and CDR2 is YFSETQ. Trimming cost V 0 bases and J 8 bases, with 14 bases left between them. The CDR3 loop reads CASSLGSGEFEAFF. Written as DNA, the CDR3 is TGCGCCAGCAGCTTGGGGTCAGGTGAATTCGAAGCTTTCTTT.

This sequence joins TRBV7-9 and TRBJ2-7; D uncertain. Germline CDR1 reads SEHNR; CDR2 reads FQNEAQ (reference sequence). CDR3 length: 14 amino acids. With 11 bases removed from V and 0 bases from J, the gap between germline ends came to 17 bases. CDR3 amino acids: CALDEQSISYEQYF. In nucleotides, the CDR3 is TGTGCCCTTGATGAGCAGTCGATCTCCTACGAGCAGTACTTC.

At least ten counts were recorded for this clonotype. V gene TRBV20-1 combines with J gene TRBJ2-5, with 7 bases fitting TRBD2. The CDR3 covers 17 residues. Germline trimming cut 0 bases from V and 2 bases from J; bases unmatched to any gene: 12. In germline, CDR1 is DFQATT, CDR2 SNEGSKA (reference sequence). CDR3 sequence: CSARDPAAGMWQETQYF. Here the CDR3 DNA reads TGCAGTGCTAGAGATCCGGCAGCGGGGATGTGGCAAGAGACCCAGTACTTC.

This clonotype was detected a few times. This rearrangement joins TRBV9 to TRBJ2-6; D is ambiguous. V lost 1 base and J 2 bases, leaving 7 bases between the germline ends. Germline CDR1 and CDR2: SGDLS and YYNGEE. CDR3 length: 15 residues. CDR3 DNA sequence: TGTGCCAGCAGCGTAATGGGGACTGGGGCCAACGTCCTGACTTTC. Translated: CASSVMGTGANVLTF.

CDR3 protein: CASSLGGRVWYF. The CDR3 DNA follows: TGTGCCAGCAGTCTGGGGGGCAGGGTGTGGTACTTC. This chain uses TRBV27 with TRBJ2-7, with D perhaps given as TRBD1 or TRBD2 (6 bases each). Germline CDR1 and CDR2: MNHEY and SMNVEV (reference sequence). The V gene lost 5 bases and the J gene lost 12 bases, with 17 bases spanning the gap. CDR3 size: 12 residues.

This clonotype was found many times. The chain employs TRBV10-3 and TRBJ1-6, with TRBD1 identical over 7 bases. The CDR3 has 13 residues. Trimming at V came to 6 bases and at J to 10 bases, leaving 6 bases not matched to a gene. From germline, CDR1 is ENHRY and CDR2 SYGVKD. CDR3 nucleotide sequence: TGTGCCATCAGGACAGGGCAAGAATCACCCCTCCACTTT. Translating it yields CAIRTGQESPLHF.